This TCR delta chain was profiled in a study of γδ T cells in repeated Plasmodium falciparum infection. Study-wide background: The natural-infection arm compared Malian children under seasonal malaria with matched Australian children. Over roughly 600 days, donors received four mosquito-bite P. falciparum NF54 infections. Study-wide findings and caveats: Repeated controlled infections reportedly drove waves of new clonotype selection in Vdelta2-negative, mostly Vdelta1+, gammadelta repertoires. One small rural Malian village, predominantly a single ethnic group, supplied the cohort.

V lost 3 bases, J lost 11 bases, and 27 bases stayed unmatched. Germline V lookup: CDR1 TSWWSYY, CDR2 QGS. CDR3 length: 20 amino acids. Bulk repertoires came from Vgamma9/Vdelta2+ or Vdelta2-negative gammadelta T cells flow-sorted from PBMC. TCRdb re-called clones from the multiplex PCR reads using CATT. The sample lists roughly 93,000 delta-chain clones; 0.98% were seen once. Concerning this clone: Its cognate antigen is unknown. This likely traces to a read error, being one base from a far larger clone. Other DNA sequences in the sample encode the same CDR3.

This rearrangement joins TRDV1 to TRDJ2; the match to TRDD3 covers 7 bases. As TCRdb names no J gene, one was assigned here on the basis of a DNA match to germline. The receptor was derived from a pool of human donors (malaria-infected and uninfected, not separated). The sequencing input was gamma-delta T cells from blood. CDR3 protein: CALGEVTMTGDPGGGAQLFF. CDR3 nucleotide sequence: TGTGCTCTTGGGGAGGTCACTATGACTGGGGATCCCGGTGGTGGAGCGCAACTCTTCTTT.